Described below is a single T cell receptor beta chain sequence and its context. Data came from immunoSEQ multiplex PCR; TCRdb stores just in-frame clones and leaves some out. The sample lists fewer than 3 million clones; around 92% were seen once. The source of the sample is a study of shared clonotypes between healthy human individuals. The CDR3 runs to 15 residues. V trimming: 5 bases; J trimming: 2 bases; junction bases outside the gene matches: 8. The V gene's germline CDR1 is SEHNR and CDR2 FQNEAQ (reference sequence). Source material: naive CD4+ T cells from PBMCs. Subset defined: CD45RA+ positively selected. The V and J genes are TRBV7-9 and TRBJ1-2; 7 nucleotides agree with TRBD1. The origin of this receptor is a man aged 18 to 30 in good health. Some clones in this sample may be carry-over from other donors' samples. The CDR3 region is CASSPGGFLNYGYTF. In DNA form, the CDR3 reads TGTGCCAGCAGCCCAGGGGGATTTCTAAACTATGGCTACACCTTC.